This passage covers 30 T cell receptor beta chains from one sample sequenced in a study of regulatory T cells in long-lasting Graves disease. Arm-PCR with iRepertoire HTBI primers amplified the CDR3 regions for these TCR beta libraries. One entry per CDR3 protein, called by TCRdb with MiXCR from the multiplex PCR reads. Altogether approximately 690,000 distinct CDR3 sequences are present, about 32% being singletons, with the ten largest covering roughly 40%. Time point described: persistent/refractory GD, antithyroid drugs over 5 years with positive TRAb. The authors made the TCR library using RNA they extracted from PBMCs. This specimen consisted of peripheral blood mononuclear cells (PBMCs), obtained when the disease was refractory, from a patient treated with antithyroid drugs. The receptors originated from a female donor with Graves disease.

The V call is TRBV20-1, the J call TRBJ1-4; D call uncertain. The germline V gene has CDR1 DFQATT and CDR2 SNEGSKA (reference sequence). V was trimmed by 0 bases and J by 0 bases, leaving 11 bases between them. This CDR3 comprises 16 residues. In DNA, the CDR3 is TGCAGTGCTAGAGAAGGGCTCATCCCAACTAATGAAAAACTGTTTTTT. Translated: CSAREGLIPTNEKLFF.

The genes are TRBV20-1 and TRBJ2-7, with no clear D. V was pared by 5 bases and J by 2 bases, with 13 bases between. This CDR3 comprises 13 residues. Germline V gene lookup returns CDR1 DFQATT and CDR2 SNEGSKA (reference sequence). The DNA for the CDR3 is TGCAGTGCTGGACCGGACGTTGCCTACGAGCAGTACTTC. Protein product: CSAGPDVAYEQYF.

The chain carries TRBV7-2 and TRBJ1-5; no clear D. Germline V CDR1 and CDR2: SGHTA, FQGNSA. V lost 2 bases to trimming and J lost 0 bases, with 14 bases between them. This CDR3 is built from 17 residues. In DNA form, the CDR3 reads TGTGCCAGCAGCTTAAGTTCCGGCCTGTATAGCAATCAGCCCCAGCATTTT. This codes for CASSLSSGLYSNQPQHF.

There are a few counts of this clonotype. J is TRBJ1-1 and V is TRBV19; 8 bases align to TRBD1. CDR1 is LNHDA and CDR2 is SQIVND in the germline V gene (reference sequence). The CDR3 has 15 residues. J gave up 3 bases and V 8 bases, and 11 bases lay outside the gene matches. The CDR3, as DNA: TGTGCCAGTGACAGGGGACACGGTGTGGACACTGAAGCTTTCTTT. Its translation: CASDRGHGVDTEAFF.

This clonotype has more than one count but fewer than ten. The rearrangement uses TRBV6-5 and TRBJ1-1; 12 nucleotides agree with TRBD1. Germline CDR1 is MNHEY and CDR2 is SVGAGI. V shed 0 bases and J 4 bases; nucleotides not matched to a gene: 6. CDR3 length equals 17 residues. The CDR3 DNA is TGTGCCAGCAGTTACTCGGGACAGGGGGCGGTTGGCACTGAAGCTTTCTTT. This codes for CASSYSGQGAVGTEAFF.

In this sample, this clonotype turned up a few times. The chain joins TRBV3-1 to TRBJ2-7; the D is unclear. This CDR3 has 12 residues. The germline V gene has CDR1 LGHDT and CDR2 YNNKEL (reference sequence). V gave up 1 base and J gave up 5 bases, with 6 bases separating them. The CDR3 is CASSQVIHEQYF. The CDR3 DNA reads TGTGCCAGCAGCCAAGTTATCCACGAGCAGTACTTC.

CDR3 in DNA: TGTGCCAGCAGTGGCTGGACAGGGGGCACTGAAGCTTTCTTT. It is translated as CASSGWTGGTEAFF. The genes are TRBV2 and TRBJ1-1; 10 nucleotides align to TRBD1. Germline loops: CDR1 SNHLY, CDR2 FYNNEI. J was trimmed by 4 bases and V by 4 bases; bases with no gene match: 3. The CDR3 contains 14 residues.

This clonotype was seen at least ten times. The gene calls are TRBV28 and TRBJ1-5, with TRBD1 as a possible D gene (5 bases). CDR1 and CDR2 from the germline V gene are MDHEN and SYDVKM. V gave up 6 bases and J gave up 1 base, with 13 bases separating them. The CDR3 contains 15 residues. The CDR3, as DNA: TGTGCCAGCAGCCCGGGGGGAGCGAGCAATCAGCCCCAGCATTTT. Its protein is CASSPGGASNQPQHF. Full variable domain (missing parts from reference TRBV28 and TRBJ1-5): DVKVTQSSRYLVKRTGEKVFLECVQDMDHENMFWYRQDPGLGLRLIYFSYDVKMKEKGDIPEGYSVSREKKERFSLILESASTNQTSMYLCASSPGGASNQPQHFGDGTRLSIL.

The chain uses TRBV20-1 and TRBJ1-5; D gene ambiguous. The germline CDR1 and CDR2 sequences are DFQATT and SNEGSKA (reference sequence). The CDR3 extends over 13 amino acids. Trimming stripped 3 bases from V and 6 bases from J, with 12 bases between. The CDR3 spells CSARELLFQPQHF. The DNA of the CDR3 is TGCAGTGCTAGGGAGTTGCTATTTCAGCCCCAGCATTTT.

This clonotype has just a few counts. The chain joins TRBV12-3 or TRBV12-4 to TRBJ1-2, with 9 bases matching TRBD1. This CDR3 region has 13 residues. After removal of 11 bases from V and 8 bases from J, the junction contained 12 bases not matched to a gene. The CDR3 is CAATVGTGMGYTF. CDR3 in DNA: TGTGCCGCCACTGTAGGGACAGGGATGGGCTACACCTTC.

The sample holds a few counts of this clonotype. V usage is TRBV11-2 and J usage is TRBJ2-7; 7 bases agree with TRBD2. Germline CDR1 reads SGHAT; CDR2 reads FQNNGV. V was pared by 11 bases and J by 3 bases, with 22 bases of the junction left unmatched. The CDR3 is 17 residues long. This chain's CDR3 is CAYPRMGAGRVDYEQYF. The CDR3 DNA sequence: TGTGCCTACCCCCGAATGGGAGCGGGGAGGGTTGACTACGAGCAGTACTTC.

This clonotype was seen more than once but under ten times. This chain's CDR3 is CSARDEEKLFF. The CDR3 DNA reads TGCAGTGCCCGGGATGAGGAAAAACTGTTTTTT. The rearrangement uses TRBV20-1 and TRBJ1-4; D is undetermined. Deletions cut 6 bases from V and 8 bases from J, with 10 bases between. This CDR3 region has 11 residues. Per germline, CDR1 DFQATT and CDR2 SNEGSKA (reference sequence).

The sample holds a few counts of this clonotype. The rearrangement joins TRBV7-8 to TRBJ1-1, with D possibly matching TRBD1 (5 bases). The CDR3 contains 14 residues. Trimming shortened V by 5 bases and J by 9 bases, and 19 bases separated the two germline ends. Germline V gene sequence: CDR1 SGHVS, CDR2 FQNEAQ. CDR3 in DNA: TGTGCCAGCAGCCCCGGGACCGACGAGGTGCAAGCTTTCTTT. As protein: CASSPGTDEVQAFF.

This clonotype was detected many times. The chain uses TRBV3-1 and TRBJ1-1, with TRBD1 matching over 7 bases. The length of the CDR3 is 15 residues. Unmatched junction bases numbered 2, after V lost 1 base and J lost 0 bases. Germline CDR1 reads LGHDT; CDR2 reads YNNKEL (reference sequence). The DNA of the CDR3 is TGTGCCAGCAGCCAAGGTGACAGGGTGAACACTGAAGCTTTCTTT. It specifies CASSQGDRVNTEAFF. Full variable domain (missing parts from reference TRBV3-1 and TRBJ1-1): DTAVSQTPKYLVTQMGNDKSIKCEQNLGHDTMYWYKQDSKKFLKIMFSYNNKELIINETVPNRFSPKSPDKAHLNLHINSLELGDSAVYFCASSQGDRVNTEAFFGQGTRLTVV.

The chain links TRBV19 to TRBJ1-4; no clear D. This CDR3 is built from 12 residues. Germline V gives CDR1 LNHDA, CDR2 SQIVND (reference sequence). Trimming stripped 1 base from V and 8 bases from J, with 5 bases between. The CDR3 reads CASSIVGEKLFF. Written as DNA, the CDR3 is TGTGCCAGTAGTATAGTGGGCGAAAAACTGTTTTTT.

A few counts support this clonotype. The chain combines TRBV7-2 with TRBJ2-2, with a possible D match to TRBD2 (6 bases). Deletions cut 5 bases from V and 4 bases from J, with 14 bases between. CDR1 is SGHTA and CDR2 is FQGNSA in the germline V gene. This CDR3 comprises 15 residues. The CDR3 spells CASSPPGGATGELFF. The CDR3 region has the DNA TGTGCCAGCAGCCCCCCTGGAGGGGCCACCGGGGAGCTGTTTTTT. The full variable domain, in which reference TRBV7-2 and TRBJ2-2 provide the parts outside the CDR3, is GAGVSQSPSNKVTEKGKDVELRCDPISGHTALYWYRQSLGQGLEFLIYFQGNSAPDKSGLPSDRFSAERTGGSVSTLTIQRTQQEDSAVYLCASSPPGGATGELFFGEGSRLTVL.

The chain is built from TRBV11-2 and TRBJ2-1; 7 nucleotides match TRBD1. J was trimmed by 6 bases and V by 5 bases; bases with no gene match: 1. This CDR3 has 12 amino acids. CDR1 SGHAT and CDR2 FQNNGV come from the germline V gene. The CDR3 DNA follows: TGTGCCAGCAGCCGGGACAGCAATGAGCAGTTCTTC. Translating it yields CASSRDSNEQFF.

CDR3 coding DNA: TGTGCCAGCTCACCGAAGGGGGAAAGGACTGAAGCTTTCTTT. Translated, it gives CASSPKGERTEAFF. The chain joins TRBV18 to TRBJ1-1; D is possibly TRBD1 (6 bases). V was clipped by 3 bases and J by 5 bases, with 13 bases between them. Germline V gene data show CDR1 as KGHSH and CDR2 as LQKENI. The CDR3 runs to 14 residues.

This chain uses TRBV6-2 or TRBV6-3 with TRBJ1-2, with D unresolved. CDR1 is MNHEY and CDR2 is SVGEGT in the germline V gene. V dropped 3 bases and J dropped 0 bases, with 17 bases sitting between them. The CDR3 runs to 17 residues. The CDR3 loop reads CASSYGQNWGANYGYTF. As DNA, the CDR3 is TGTGCCAGCAGTTATGGGCAGAACTGGGGAGCTAACTATGGCTACACCTTC.

V and J are TRBV2 and TRBJ1-1, with D unresolved. In germline, CDR1 is SNHLY, CDR2 FYNNEI. The V gene lost 6 bases and the J gene lost 1 base, with 9 bases spanning the gap. CDR3 length equals 13 residues. The CDR3 sequence is CASRVRGNTEAFF. CDR3 nucleotide sequence: TGTGCCAGCAGAGTCCGGGGGAACACTGAAGCTTTCTTT.

This clonotype was observed a handful of times. The rearrangement joins TRBV11-3 to TRBJ2-5; weak D call: TRBD1 (5 bases). Germline CDR1 is SGHNT and CDR2 is YENEEA. V was pared by 4 bases and J by 2 bases, with 14 bases between. This CDR3 comprises 15 residues. This CDR3 is CASSYWGGLQETQYF. In DNA, the CDR3 is TGTGCCAGCAGCTACTGGGGCGGTTTACAAGAGACCCAGTACTTC.

In DNA, the CDR3 is TGTGCCAGCACCCCCGGGCGCCCCACTGAAGCTTTCTTT. Its translation is CASTPGRPTEAFF. The J gene is TRBJ1-1, the V gene TRBV3-1, with D hard to call. The germline V gene encodes CDR1 LGHDT and CDR2 YNNKEL (reference sequence). V lost 7 bases and J lost 4, with 13 bases in between. This CDR3 is 13 amino acids long. Together with reference TRBV3-1 and TRBJ1-1, the CDR3 gives the full variable domain: DTAVSQTPKYLVTQMGNDKSIKCEQNLGHDTMYWYKQDSKKFLKIMFSYNNKELIINETVPNRFSPKSPDKAHLNLHINSLELGDSAVYFCASTPGRPTEAFFGQGTRLTVV.

This clonotype was detected a few times. The gene calls are TRBV13 and TRBJ2-5, with D possibly TRBD2 on 5 matching bases. The V end lost 3 bases, the J end lost 5 bases, and 10 bases lay between the germline ends. The germline CDR1 and CDR2 sequences are PRHDT and FYEKMQ (reference sequence). This CDR3 region has 13 residues. CDR3 bases: TGTGCCAGCAGCTTCGCGCGGGCGGAGACCCAGTACTTC. Translated, it gives CASSFARAETQYF.

This chain joins TRBV30 and TRBJ2-7, with 11 bases that match TRBD1. V lost 3 bases and J lost 6; bases outside the gene matches: 7. This CDR3 comprises 14 residues. CDR1 GTSNPN and CDR2 SVGIG come from the germline V gene (reference sequence). The CDR3 DNA is TGTGCCTGGAGGCCCCCCGGGACAGGGGGCGAGCAGTACTTC. Its translation is CAWRPPGTGGEQYF.

This clonotype appeared a few times. The rearrangement uses TRBV5-1 and TRBJ2-2, with 7 bases matching TRBD1. The CDR3 extends over 16 amino acids. V was clipped by 6 bases and J by 1 base; unmatched bases: 9. Germline V CDR1 and CDR2: SGHRS, YFSETQ. CDR3 DNA: TGCGCCAGCAACCTAGTCGGACAGGTGAACACCGGGGAGCTGTTTTTT. This codes for CASNLVGQVNTGELFF.

The genes are TRBV19 and TRBJ1-1, with D possibly TRBD1 on 5 matching bases. The CDR3 consists of 13 residues. Trimming removed 9 bases at V and 1 base at J, with 12 bases between. Germline V gene lookup returns CDR1 LNHDA and CDR2 SQIVND (reference sequence). CDR3 region: CASNLGTNTEAFF. DNA of the CDR3: TGTGCCAGCAACTTGGGGACGAACACTGAAGCTTTCTTT.

This chain connects TRBV7-9 to TRBJ1-4, with 8 bases fitting TRBD1. There are 15 residues in the CDR3. CDR1 is SEHNR, CDR2 FQNEAQ, per germline (reference sequence). The V and J ends lost 4 bases and 6 bases, in that order; junction bases with no gene match: 7. CDR3 protein: CASSSPRGPYEKLFF. DNA of the CDR3: TGTGCCAGCAGCTCCCCCAGGGGGCCTTATGAAAAACTGTTTTTT. The full variable domain, with the rest looked up from reference TRBV7-9 and TRBJ1-4, is DTGVSQNPRHKITKRGQNVTFRCDPISEHNRLYWYRQTLGQGPEFLTYFQNEAQLEKSRLLSDRFSAERPKGSFSTLEIQRTEQGDSAMYLCASSSPRGPYEKLFFGSGTQLSVL.

This chain joins TRBV20-1 and TRBJ1-4, with TRBD1 matching 9 bases. This CDR3 has 16 amino acids. With V trimmed by 3 bases and J by 5 bases, 10 bases remained unmatched. Germline V gene data show CDR1 as DFQATT and CDR2 as SNEGSKA (reference sequence). The CDR3 sequence is CSARPLGTGLNEKLFF. CDR3 in DNA: TGCAGTGCTAGGCCTCTCGGGACAGGGCTAAATGAAAAACTGTTTTTT.

The rearrangement links TRBV11-2 to TRBJ1-1, with 7 nucleotides matching TRBD1. V lost 5 bases to trimming and J lost 6 bases; unmatched junction nucleotides: 9. The CDR3 spans 14 residues. CDR1 SGHAT and CDR2 FQNNGV come from the germline V gene. CDR3 amino acids: CASSTWQGDAEAFF. The CDR3 DNA follows: TGTGCCAGCAGCACTTGGCAGGGGGATGCTGAAGCTTTCTTT.

There are many counts of this clonotype. The chain employs TRBV6-1 and TRBJ1-1; D possibly corresponds to TRBD1 (6 bases). Germline V CDR1 and CDR2: MNHNS, SASEGT. This CDR3 has 12 amino acids. V lost 7 bases and J lost 7, with 13 bases in between. CDR3 region: CASTSDRNEAFF. CDR3 DNA: TGTGCCAGCACCTCCGACAGGAATGAAGCTTTCTTT.